A selection of T cell receptor beta chains follows, all from one sample in a study of brain T cells in children with intractable seizures. The repertoire was sequenced with immunoSEQ multiplex PCR; TCRdb's copy has only in-frame clones and lacks some. The sample shows about 340,000 clones, over 85% of them seen only once. The material was peripheral blood, obtained around 5 months after surgery. Every receptor here comes from a boy younger than two with tuberous sclerosis and intractable seizures. Each CDR3 is given without its conserved first and last residue. A D gene is named only where the DNA matches it firmly.

d_call	v_call	j_call	cdr3_aa
TRBD1	TRBV19	TRBJ1-2	ASSSPGQGAYGYT
.	TRBV24-1	TRBJ1-1	ATSDTSGEAF
TRBD1	TRBV12-3/TRBV12-4	TRBJ2-1	ASSFGDSNEQF
.	TRBV7-2	TRBJ1-2	ASSLLFMAADGYT
.	TRBV4-1	TRBJ2-7	ASSQAGYSYEQY
.	TRBV7-9	TRBJ2-5	ASSLEGTQY
TRBD2	TRBV25-1	TRBJ2-3	ASSESSGSTDTQY
.	TRBV19	TRBJ1-1	ASSIGPGNTEAF
.	TRBV6-5	TRBJ1-5	ASSPVYSNQPQH
TRBD1	TRBV2	TRBJ1-1	ASREGTGVGKNTEAF
TRBD1	TRBV6-5	TRBJ1-6	ATHKAQGVNSPLH
.	TRBV2	TRBJ1-3	ASSEAELGGNTIY
TRBD2	TRBV15	TRBJ2-3	ATRSGGSTDTQY
.	TRBV6-1	TRBJ2-7	ASSDRYSYEQY
.	TRBV24-1	TRBJ2-7	ATSDFSGEQY
TRBD1	TRBV7-9	TRBJ1-1	ASSIFYLDRVTEAF
.	TRBV2	TRBJ1-1	ASSELDVGAF
TRBD1	TRBV9	TRBJ1-3	ASSPRRDRAIY
TRBD1	TRBV6-5	TRBJ1-1	ASRRDSTNTEAF
.	TRBV9	TRBJ1-1	ASSVAGVHQEAF
TRBD2	TRBV13	TRBJ2-3	ASSLEAGGVDTQY
.	TRBV2	TRBJ2-6	ASSEALLGVATGANVLT
.	TRBV5-1	TRBJ1-2	ASSLGAGRDYGYT
.	TRBV27	TRBJ1-4	ASSSYLDKGSKLF
.	TRBV6-6	TRBJ1-1	ASRGPLRPEAF
TRBD2	TRBV29-1	TRBJ2-1	SVPGLAIYNEQF
.	TRBV11-3	TRBJ1-6	ASSSAGQNSPLH
TRBD1	TRBV5-1	TRBJ1-1	ASSLARGANTEAF
.	TRBV9	TRBJ1-1	ASSVGVENTEAF
TRBD1	TRBV11-2	TRBJ2-2	ASSLGGTGAGELF
TRBD1	TRBV29-1	TRBJ2-7	SVEDQDPGQTTYEQY
.	TRBV7-9	TRBJ2-1	ARVGFDNEQF
.	TRBV12-3/TRBV12-4	TRBJ1-4	ASSLSFNEKLF
.	TRBV14	TRBJ2-1	ASSQVVPYNEQF
.	TRBV6-1	TRBJ2-4	ASSELGGRTAKNIQY
.	TRBV2	TRBJ2-2	ASSEVFTGELF
TRBD1	TRBV6-5	TRBJ1-2	ASRAGTELNYGYT
.	TRBV12-5	TRBJ2-1	ASGLVLALTQNEQF